The 21 T cell receptor beta chains listed next were all sequenced from one sample in a study of blood T cell repertoires in COVID-19. Generated by immunoSEQ multiplex PCR, the TCRdb table keeps only in-frame clones and is missing some. Of some 350,000 clones listed, roughly 90% are singletons. The sample consisted of peripheral blood. The receptors were sampled from a woman aged 70-85 years with COVID-19, enrolled during active disease.

This rearrangement joins TRBV7-9 to TRBJ2-7, with TRBD1 matching over 8 bases. The length of the CDR3 is 13 residues. V shed 5 bases, J shed 3 bases, and the junction held 3 bases outside the gene matches. The V gene's germline CDR1 is SEHNR and CDR2 FQNEAQ (reference sequence). CDR3 in amino acids: CASSQGQDYEQYF. DNA of the CDR3: TGTGCCAGCAGCCAGGGACAGGACTACGAGCAGTACTTC.

This rearrangement joins TRBV24-1 to TRBJ1-2; D is unresolved. The CDR3 extends over 11 amino acids. Trimming removed 6 bases from V and 7 bases from J, with 8 bases in between. The V gene's germline CDR1 is KGHDR and CDR2 SFDVKD. The CDR3 sequence: CATSNGLGYTF. In nucleotides, the CDR3 is TGTGCCACCAGTAACGGTCTTGGCTACACCTTC.

V and J are TRBV5-5 and TRBJ1-5; TRBD1 matches 8 bases. J was trimmed by 0 bases and V by 3 bases; bases with no gene match: 14. This CDR3 comprises 19 residues. Looked up from germline, CDR1 is SGHKS and CDR2 is YYEKEE (reference sequence). The CDR3, as DNA: TGTGCCAGCAGCTCTAGACAGGGGACCCGGGGTAATAGCAATCAGCCCCAGCATTTT. Its protein product is CASSSRQGTRGNSNQPQHF.

V and J are TRBV6-2 or TRBV6-3 and TRBJ2-3; possible D gene TRBD2, 6 bases. The length of the CDR3 is 15 residues. Between the trimmed V and J ends, which lost 5 bases and 2 bases, there was a span of 14 bases. CDR1 is MNHEY and CDR2 is SVGEGT in the germline V gene. The CDR3 spells CASSAAWGDTDTQYF. In nucleotides, the CDR3 is TGTGCCAGCAGTGCCGCTTGGGGGGACACAGATACGCAGTATTTT.

This clone was detected a few times. The chain recombines TRBV4-2 with TRBJ1-1, with D tentatively TRBD1 (5 bases). This CDR3 has 14 residues. V shed 1 base and J shed 5 bases, with 11 bases lying between them. Germline-derived CDR1 and CDR2 are LGHNA and YNFKEQ. CDR3: CASSQAGVGTEAFF. The CDR3 coding sequence is TGTGCCAGCAGCCAAGCGGGGGTGGGGACTGAAGCTTTCTTT.

The chain combines TRBV6-5 with TRBJ1-1; unclear D gene. Germline V gene sequence: CDR1 MNHEY, CDR2 SVGAGI. The CDR3 consists of 13 residues. V lost 0 bases and J 6 bases, leaving 8 bases between the germline ends. CDR3 region: CASSYSSSAEAFF. The DNA for the CDR3 is TGTGCCAGCAGTTACTCGAGTAGCGCTGAAGCTTTCTTT.

The chain uses TRBV13 and TRBJ2-2, with D possibly matching TRBD1 (5 bases). Trimming removed 3 bases from V and 1 base from J, with 6 bases in between. Germline CDR1 is PRHDT and CDR2 is FYEKMQ (reference sequence). The CDR3 contains 14 residues. The CDR3 region has the DNA TGTGCCAGCAGCTTTCAGGGGAACACCGGGGAGCTGTTTTTT. Translating it yields CASSFQGNTGELFF.

A note on this clone: Other DNA sequences in this specimen translate into the identical CDR3. The genes are TRBV5-1 and TRBJ1-1; possibly TRBD1 for D (6 bases). The CDR3 runs to 13 residues. The V gene lost 3 bases and the J gene lost 6 bases, with 12 bases spanning the gap. From germline, CDR1 is SGHRS and CDR2 YFSETQ. CDR3 DNA sequence: TGCGCCAGCAGCTCAACAGGGTCTCCTGAAGCTTTCTTT. It translates to CASSSTGSPEAFF.

The rearrangement uses TRBV19 and TRBJ1-5, with a possible D match to TRBD1 (5 bases). Trimming removed 5 bases at V and 6 bases at J, with 17 bases between. Germline CDR1 reads LNHDA; CDR2 reads SQIVND (reference sequence). CDR3 length equals 15 residues. DNA for the CDR3: TGTGCCAGTAGTGGACGATCGGGGGGTCTTCAGCCCCAGCATTTT. Translation: CASSGRSGGLQPQHF.

This clone has only one observation. J is TRBJ1-2 and V is TRBV5-1, with 8 nucleotides matching TRBD1. The V gene's germline CDR1 is SGHRS and CDR2 YFSETQ. After removal of 5 bases from V and 3 bases from J, the junction contained 6 bases not matched to a gene. CDR3 length equals 14 residues. The CDR3 DNA reads as TGCGCCAGCAGAAAATCGGACAGGGACTATGGCTACACCTTC. Amino acid sequence: CASRKSDRDYGYTF. The entire variable domain, with the rest obtained from reference TRBV5-1 and TRBJ1-2, is as follows: KAGVTQTPRYLIKTRGQQVTLSCSPISGHRSVSWYQQTPGQGLQFLFEYFSETQRNKGNFPGRFSGRQFSNSRSEMNVSTLELGDSALYLCASRKSDRDYGYTFGSGTRLTVV.

CDR3 loop: CASSWALDSPQETQYF. CDR3 bases: TGTGCCAGCAGCTGGGCCCTGGACAGCCCCCAAGAGACCCAGTACTTC. The rearrangement uses TRBV7-9 and TRBJ2-5, with D possibly TRBD1 on 6 matching bases. V was clipped by 4 bases and J by 1 base, with 16 bases between them. CDR3 size: 16 residues. Germline V gene data show CDR1 as SEHNR and CDR2 as FQNEAQ (reference sequence).

This chain links TRBV7-9 with TRBJ2-2, with 11 bases fitting TRBD1. From germline, CDR1 is SEHNR and CDR2 FQNEAQ (reference sequence). This CDR3 contains 15 residues. Trimming removed 4 bases from V and 4 bases from J; junction bases left unmatched: 2. The CDR3 DNA reads TGTGCCAGCAGCTCGGACAGGGGGCCCACCGGGGAGCTGTTTTTT. Its translation is CASSSDRGPTGELFF.

A single count supports this clone. V is TRBV19 and J is TRBJ1-4, with 9 bases aligning to TRBD1. Germline CDR1 reads LNHDA; CDR2 reads SQIVND (reference sequence). This CDR3 comprises 17 residues. Trimming removed 5 bases from V and 7 bases from J; junction bases left unmatched: 14. The CDR3 region has the DNA TGTGCCAGTAGTCCGCAGGCCTACAGGGGGCTCGGTGAAAAACTGTTTTTT. Its protein product is CASSPQAYRGLGEKLFF.

This clone appeared a single time. The CDR3 bases are TGCGCCAGCACAATCGACAGGGGAGGGATTTATGGCTACACCTTC. It codes for CASTIDRGGIYGYTF. The chain joins TRBV4-3 to TRBJ1-2; 8 positions agree with TRBD1. CDR1 is LGHNA, CDR2 YSLEER, per germline. The V gene end was trimmed by 7 bases and the J gene end by 5 bases; junction bases not matched to a gene: 12. This CDR3 is 15 amino acids long.

This clone was seen a few times. The chain has TRBV7-2 and TRBJ2-5, with 12 bases aligning to TRBD2. CDR1 and CDR2 (germline): SGHTA, FQGNSA. The CDR3 contains 16 residues. The junction had 7 bases not matched to a gene; V was cut back by 5 bases and J by 3 bases. CDR3 nucleotides: TGTGCCAGCAGCCGCTCCCTAGCGGGGGGGGAAGAGACCCAGTACTTC. Its translation: CASSRSLAGGEETQYF. Complete variable domain (other parts from reference TRBV7-2 and TRBJ2-5): GAGVSQSPSNKVTEKGKDVELRCDPISGHTALYWYRQSLGQGLEFLIYFQGNSAPDKSGLPSDRFSAERTGGSVSTLTIQRTQQEDSAVYLCASSRSLAGGEETQYFGPGTRLLVL.

V and J are TRBV12-3 or TRBV12-4 and TRBJ2-5; tentative D call: TRBD1 (5 bases). With 7 bases removed from V and 0 bases from J, the gap between germline ends came to 9 bases. The CDR3 covers 13 residues. CDR3 nucleotides: TGTGCCAGCACCCAGGGCCACCAAGAGACCCAGTACTTC. Translated: CASTQGHQETQYF.

The rearrangement links TRBV6-5 to TRBJ2-1; 9 bases map to TRBD2. The CDR3 totals 13 residues. Trimming cost V 7 bases and J 6 bases; bases outside gene matches: 4. Germline V gene data show CDR1 as MNHEY and CDR2 as SVGAGI. CDR3 sequence (DNA): TGTGCCAGCACGCCGACTAGCGGCAATGAGCAGTTCTTC. Translation gives CASTPTSGNEQFF.

V gene TRBV29-1 combines with J gene TRBJ2-1, with 9 positions matching TRBD1. The V and J ends lost 7 bases and 5 bases, in that order; junction bases with no gene match: 9. There are 14 residues in the CDR3. Germline V gene data show CDR1 as SQVTM and CDR2 as ANQGSEA. CDR3 sequence (DNA): TGCAGCGCCACGGGACAGGGTAAAAACAATGAGCAGTTCTTC. Amino acids: CSATGQGKNNEQFF.

The chain is built from TRBV30 and TRBJ2-7, with 11 positions matching TRBD2. CDR3 length: 15 residues. CDR1 is GTSNPN and CDR2 is SVGIG in the germline V gene (reference sequence). V dropped 3 bases and J dropped 0; count of bases not matched to a gene: 4. CDR3 amino acids: CAWRGLAGDSYEQYF. The CDR3 coding sequence is TGTGCCTGGAGAGGACTAGCGGGCGACTCCTACGAGCAGTACTTC. Variable domain in full (rest from reference TRBV30 and TRBJ2-7): SQTIHQWPATLVQPVGSPLSLECTVEGTSNPNLYWYRQAAGRGLQLLFYSVGIGQISSEVPQNLSASRPQDRQFILSSKKLLLSDSGFYLCAWRGLAGDSYEQYFGPGTRLTVT.

The gene calls are TRBV9 and TRBJ2-7, with TRBD1 as a possible D gene (6 bases). The germline V gene has CDR1 SGDLS and CDR2 YYNGEE. V gave up 3 bases and J gave up 5 bases, with 12 bases separating them. The CDR3 runs to 13 residues. The CDR3: CASSDRDIDEQYF. DNA of the CDR3: TGTGCCAGCAGCGACCGGGACATTGACGAGCAGTACTTC.

J is TRBJ1-1 and V is TRBV5-1, with TRBD1 as a possible D gene (6 bases). Per the germline V gene, CDR1 is SGHRS and CDR2 is YFSETQ. V was clipped by 0 bases and J by 5 bases, with 11 bases between them. This CDR3 is 14 amino acids long. The CDR3 sequence: CASSLEAGATEAFF. The CDR3 coding sequence is TGCGCCAGCAGCTTGGAGGCAGGGGCGACTGAAGCTTTCTTT.